This entry features one T cell receptor beta chain sequence. Its target is not known. The donors were members of the roughly 120-subject validation cohort (separate from the roughly 660-subject first cohort). The sample originates from a study of cytomegalovirus exposure and HLA in healthy donors. Study results and limitations: There were fewer than 200 TCR beta chains listed as cytomegalovirus-associated. A few of the chains that were CMV-associated were confirmed in vitro to be specific for CMV antigens.

The assay was immunoSEQ multiplex PCR, and TCRdb's table has in-frame clones only and misses some. The top ten clones hold about an eighth of a sample with 200,000 or so clones, 65% to 90% of them seen once. This CDR3 region has 14 residues. V lost 5 bases, J lost 10 bases, and 9 bases stayed unmatched. From germline, CDR1 is LGHNA and CDR2 YNFKEQ. The source of this sequence is a woman aged 30 to 39 in good health and CMV-seropositive. The chain couples TRBV4-2 to TRBJ1-4, with TRBD1 matching over 8 bases. The sequenced material came from PBMCs. DNA for the CDR3: TGTGCCAGCAGCGGCGACCTACAGGGGGGAAAACTGTTTTTT. Residues: CASSGDLQGGKLFF.